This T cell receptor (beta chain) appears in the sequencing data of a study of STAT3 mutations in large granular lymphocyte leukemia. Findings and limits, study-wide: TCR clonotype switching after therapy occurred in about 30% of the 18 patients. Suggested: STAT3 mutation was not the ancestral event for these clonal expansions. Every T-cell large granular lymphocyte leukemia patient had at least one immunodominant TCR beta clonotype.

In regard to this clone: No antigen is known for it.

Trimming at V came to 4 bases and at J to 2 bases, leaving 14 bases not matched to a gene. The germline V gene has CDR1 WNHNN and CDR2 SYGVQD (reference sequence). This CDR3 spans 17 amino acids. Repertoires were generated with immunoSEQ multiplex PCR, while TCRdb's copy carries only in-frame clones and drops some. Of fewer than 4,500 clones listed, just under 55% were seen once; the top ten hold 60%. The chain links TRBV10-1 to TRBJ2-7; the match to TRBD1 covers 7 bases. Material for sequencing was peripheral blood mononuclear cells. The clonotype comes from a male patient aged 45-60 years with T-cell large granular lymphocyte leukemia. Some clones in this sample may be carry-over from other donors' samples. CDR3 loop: CASSGYQRDSHPYEQYF. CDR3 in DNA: TGCGCCAGCAGTGGATACCAGAGGGACAGCCATCCCTACGAGCAGTACTTC.